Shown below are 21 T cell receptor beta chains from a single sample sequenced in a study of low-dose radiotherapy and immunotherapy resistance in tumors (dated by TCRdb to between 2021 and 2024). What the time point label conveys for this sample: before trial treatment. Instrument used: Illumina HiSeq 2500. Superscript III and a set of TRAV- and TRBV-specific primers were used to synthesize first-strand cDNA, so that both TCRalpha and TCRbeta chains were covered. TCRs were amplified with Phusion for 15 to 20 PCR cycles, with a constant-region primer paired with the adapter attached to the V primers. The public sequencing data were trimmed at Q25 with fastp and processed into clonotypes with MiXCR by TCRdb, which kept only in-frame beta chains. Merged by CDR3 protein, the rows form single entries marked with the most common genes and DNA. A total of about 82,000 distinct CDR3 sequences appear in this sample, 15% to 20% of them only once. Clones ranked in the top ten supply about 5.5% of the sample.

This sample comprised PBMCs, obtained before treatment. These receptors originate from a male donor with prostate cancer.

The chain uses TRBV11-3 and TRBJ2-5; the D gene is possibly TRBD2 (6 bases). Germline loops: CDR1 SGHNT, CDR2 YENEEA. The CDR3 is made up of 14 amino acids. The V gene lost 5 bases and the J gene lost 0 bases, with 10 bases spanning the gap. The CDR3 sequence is CASSAGQNQETQYF. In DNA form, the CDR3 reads TGTGCCAGCAGCGCGGGGCAGAACCAAGAGACCCAGTACTTC.

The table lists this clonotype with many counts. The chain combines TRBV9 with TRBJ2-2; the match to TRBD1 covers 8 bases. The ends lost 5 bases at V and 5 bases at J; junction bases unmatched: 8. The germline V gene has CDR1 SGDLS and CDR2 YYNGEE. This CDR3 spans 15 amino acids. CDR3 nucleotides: TGTGCCAGCAGTCGACAGGGGAGCTTAACCGGGGAGCTGTTTTTT. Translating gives CASSRQGSLTGELFF.

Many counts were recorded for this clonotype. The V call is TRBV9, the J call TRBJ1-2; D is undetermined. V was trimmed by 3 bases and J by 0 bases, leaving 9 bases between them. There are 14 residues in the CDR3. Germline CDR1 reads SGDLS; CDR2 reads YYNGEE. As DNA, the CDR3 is TGTGCCAGCAGCGGAGCCGGTTCTAACTATGGCTACACCTTC. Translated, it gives CASSGAGSNYGYTF.

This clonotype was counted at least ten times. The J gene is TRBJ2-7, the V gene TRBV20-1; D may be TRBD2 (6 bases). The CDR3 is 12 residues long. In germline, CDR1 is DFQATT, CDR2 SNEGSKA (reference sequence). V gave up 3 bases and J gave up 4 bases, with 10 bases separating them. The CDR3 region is CSARGDSYEQYF. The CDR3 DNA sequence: TGCAGTGCTAGGGGGGACTCATACGAGCAGTACTTC.

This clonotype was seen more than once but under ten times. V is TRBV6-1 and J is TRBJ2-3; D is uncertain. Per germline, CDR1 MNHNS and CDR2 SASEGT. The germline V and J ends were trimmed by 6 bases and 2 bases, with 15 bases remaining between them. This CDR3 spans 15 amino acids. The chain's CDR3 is CASSRMGSSTDTQYF. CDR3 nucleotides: TGTGCCAGCAGCCGAATGGGTTCGTCCACAGATACGCAGTATTTT.

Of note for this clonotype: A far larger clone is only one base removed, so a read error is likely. The CDR3 coding sequence is TGTGCCAGCAGTTGGGAGCGAGCCTACGAGCAGTTCTTC. The encoded protein is CASSWERAYEQFF. The rearrangement uses TRBV28 and TRBJ2-1; the D gene is possibly TRBD2 (5 bases). V lost 4 bases and J lost 10, with 14 bases in between. The CDR3 length is 13 residues. CDR1 is MDHEN, CDR2 SYDVKM, per germline.

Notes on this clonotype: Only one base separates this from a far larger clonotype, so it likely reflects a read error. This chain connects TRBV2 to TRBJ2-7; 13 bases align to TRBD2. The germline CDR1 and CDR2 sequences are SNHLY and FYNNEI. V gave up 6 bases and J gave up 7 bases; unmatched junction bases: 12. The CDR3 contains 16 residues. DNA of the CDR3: TGTGCCAGCAGATTGCGACTAGCGGGGGGTTACAATGAGCAGTACTTC. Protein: CASRLRLAGGYNEQYF.

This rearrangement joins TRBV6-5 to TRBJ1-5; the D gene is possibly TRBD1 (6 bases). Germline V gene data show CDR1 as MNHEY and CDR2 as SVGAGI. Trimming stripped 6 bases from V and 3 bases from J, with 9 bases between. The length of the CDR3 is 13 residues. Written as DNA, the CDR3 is TGTGCCAGCAGAAGACAGGACAATCAGCCCCAGCATTTT. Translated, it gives CASRRQDNQPQHF.

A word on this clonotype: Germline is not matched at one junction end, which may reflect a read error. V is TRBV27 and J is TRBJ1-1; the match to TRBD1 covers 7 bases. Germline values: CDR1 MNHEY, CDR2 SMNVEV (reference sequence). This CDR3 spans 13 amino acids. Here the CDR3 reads CASREQGNPEAFF. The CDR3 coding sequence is TGTGCCAGCAGGGAACAGGGGAACCCTGAAGCTTTCTTT.

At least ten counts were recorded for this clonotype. The CDR3 reads CASSPGTLGGEQFF. DNA of the CDR3: TGTGCCAGCAGTCCAGGGACTTTGGGGGGTGAGCAGTTCTTC. The rearrangement uses TRBV6-1 and TRBJ2-1; a weak D match, TRBD2 (6 bases). CDR3 length: 14 residues. CDR1 and CDR2 (germline): MNHNS, SASEGT. Deletions cut 5 bases from V and 9 bases from J, with 17 bases between.

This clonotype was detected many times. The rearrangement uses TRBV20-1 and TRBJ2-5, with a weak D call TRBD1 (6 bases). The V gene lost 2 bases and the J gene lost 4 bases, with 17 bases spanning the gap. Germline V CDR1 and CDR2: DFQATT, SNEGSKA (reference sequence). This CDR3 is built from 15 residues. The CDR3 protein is CSARPVTGRGETQYF. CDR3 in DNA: TGCAGTGCTAGACCCGTCACAGGGAGAGGAGAGACCCAGTACTTC.

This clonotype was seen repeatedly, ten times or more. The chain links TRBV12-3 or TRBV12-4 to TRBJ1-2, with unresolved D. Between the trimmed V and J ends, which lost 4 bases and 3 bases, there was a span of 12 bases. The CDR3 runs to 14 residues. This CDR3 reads CASSSEYRHYGYTF. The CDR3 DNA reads TGTGCCAGCAGTTCAGAGTACCGGCACTATGGCTACACCTTC.

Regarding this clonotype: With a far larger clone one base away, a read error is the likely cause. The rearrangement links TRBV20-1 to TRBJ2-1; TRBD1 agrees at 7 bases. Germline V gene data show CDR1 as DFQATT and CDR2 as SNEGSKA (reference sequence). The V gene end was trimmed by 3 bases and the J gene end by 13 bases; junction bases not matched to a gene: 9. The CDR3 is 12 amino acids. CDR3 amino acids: CSASIGQETQFF. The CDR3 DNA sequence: TGCAGTGCTAGTATCGGACAGGAGACCCAGTTCTTC.

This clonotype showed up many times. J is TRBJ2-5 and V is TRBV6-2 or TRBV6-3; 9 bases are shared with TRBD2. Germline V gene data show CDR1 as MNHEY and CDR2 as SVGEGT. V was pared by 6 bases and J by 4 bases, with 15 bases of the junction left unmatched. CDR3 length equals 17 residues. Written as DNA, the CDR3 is TGTGCCAGCAGCCCCCTCAGAGCGGGAGGACTACCAGAGACCCAGTACTTC. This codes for CASSPLRAGGLPETQYF.

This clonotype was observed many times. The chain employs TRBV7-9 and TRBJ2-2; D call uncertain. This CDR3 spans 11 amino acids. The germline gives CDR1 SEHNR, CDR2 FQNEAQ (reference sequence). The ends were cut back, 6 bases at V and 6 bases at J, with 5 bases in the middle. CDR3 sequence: CASSHPGELFF. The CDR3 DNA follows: TGTGCCAGCAGTCACCCCGGGGAGCTGTTTTTT.

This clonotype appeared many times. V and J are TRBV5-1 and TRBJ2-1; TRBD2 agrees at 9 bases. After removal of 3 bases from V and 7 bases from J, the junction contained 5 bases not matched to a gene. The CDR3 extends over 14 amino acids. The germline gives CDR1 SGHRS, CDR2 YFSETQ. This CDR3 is CASSSSGVRNEQFF. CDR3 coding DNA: TGCGCCAGCAGCTCTAGCGGGGTAAGGAATGAGCAGTTCTTC.

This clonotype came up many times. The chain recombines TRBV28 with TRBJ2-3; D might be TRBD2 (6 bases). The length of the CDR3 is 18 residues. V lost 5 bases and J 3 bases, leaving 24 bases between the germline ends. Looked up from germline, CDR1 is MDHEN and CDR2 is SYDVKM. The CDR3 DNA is TGTGCCAGCAGTACCCTAATTTCGGGGGACGTATGGACAGATACGCAGTATTTT. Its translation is CASSTLISGDVWTDTQYF.

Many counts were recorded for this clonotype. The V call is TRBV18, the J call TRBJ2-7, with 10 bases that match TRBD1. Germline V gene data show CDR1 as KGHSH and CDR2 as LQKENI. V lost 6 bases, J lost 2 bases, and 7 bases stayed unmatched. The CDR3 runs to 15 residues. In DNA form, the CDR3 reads TGTGCCAGCTCCCAGCGACAGGGGGCCCCCTACGAGCAGTACTTC. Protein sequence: CASSQRQGAPYEQYF.

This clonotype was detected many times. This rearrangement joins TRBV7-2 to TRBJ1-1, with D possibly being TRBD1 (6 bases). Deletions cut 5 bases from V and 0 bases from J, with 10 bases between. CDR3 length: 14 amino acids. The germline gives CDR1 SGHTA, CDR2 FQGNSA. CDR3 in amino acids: CASSLGGVNTEAFF. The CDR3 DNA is TGTGCCAGCAGCCTAGGGGGTGTGAACACTGAAGCTTTCTTT.

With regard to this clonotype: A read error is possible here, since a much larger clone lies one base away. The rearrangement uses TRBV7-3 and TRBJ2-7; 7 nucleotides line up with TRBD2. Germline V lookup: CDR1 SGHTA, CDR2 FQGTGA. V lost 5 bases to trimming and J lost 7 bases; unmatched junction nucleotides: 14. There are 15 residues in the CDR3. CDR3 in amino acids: CASSPGGDHHNEQYF. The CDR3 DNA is TGTGCCAGCAGCCCTGGGGGGGACCATCACAATGAGCAGTACTTC.

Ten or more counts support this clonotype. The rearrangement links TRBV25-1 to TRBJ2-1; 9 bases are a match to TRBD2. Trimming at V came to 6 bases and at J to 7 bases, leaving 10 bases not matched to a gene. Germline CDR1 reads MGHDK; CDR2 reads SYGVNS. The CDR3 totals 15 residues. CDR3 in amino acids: CASSQPAGGRNEQFF. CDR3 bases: TGTGCCAGCAGCCAACCGGCGGGGGGGAGGAATGAGCAGTTCTTC.